What follows are 13 T cell receptor beta chains derived from one specimen sequenced in a study of blood T cell repertoires in COVID-19. TCRdb's table, derived via immunoSEQ multiplex PCR, lists solely in-frame clones and lacks some. The sample lists tens of thousands of clones, about 83% occurring once. The sequenced material came from peripheral blood. These TCRs come from a human donor in a cohort sampled during active COVID-19.

The gene calls are TRBV6-2 or TRBV6-3 and TRBJ2-2, with 9 bases fitting TRBD2. After removal of 8 bases from V and 7 bases from J, the junction contained 11 bases not matched to a gene. The CDR3 length is 15 residues. CDR1 is MNHEY, CDR2 SVGEGT, per germline. The CDR3 DNA follows: TGTGCCAGCCGCCCGGCGGGAGGGCCTGGCGGGGAGCTGTTTTTT. It translates to CASRPAGGPGGELFF.

In DNA, the CDR3 is TGTGCCAGCAGCCCTGACAGGAACAGCAATCAGCCCCAGCATTTT. Translated: CASSPDRNSNQPQHF. The chain joins TRBV7-2 to TRBJ1-5; D perhaps matches TRBD1 (6 bases). The CDR3 extends over 15 amino acids. CDR1 and CDR2 from the germline V gene are SGHTA and FQGNSA. The V end lost 5 bases, the J end lost 1 base, and 12 bases lay between the germline ends.

The chain combines TRBV19 with TRBJ2-7; D might be TRBD2 (6 bases). The CDR3 consists of 16 residues. Trimming left V 6 bases short and J 4 bases short, with 22 bases between. CDR1 is LNHDA and CDR2 is SQIVND in the germline V gene (reference sequence). Here the CDR3 reads CASRLAGSVTVYEQYF. CDR3 bases: TGTGCCAGTAGACTCGCGGGATCCGTCACTGTGTACGAGCAGTACTTC.

The rearrangement links TRBV19 to TRBJ2-2, with 8 bases identical to TRBD2. Trimming took 8 bases from V and 5 from J; bases not matched to a gene: 7. The length of the CDR3 is 14 residues. Germline V gives CDR1 LNHDA, CDR2 SQIVND (reference sequence). The CDR3 sequence is CASGERERTGELFF. CDR3 DNA sequence: TGTGCCAGTGGGGAGCGGGAGCGAACCGGGGAGCTGTTTTTT.

DNA of the CDR3: TGTGCCAGCAAGACGGGAGCGAACACCGGGGAGCTGTTTTTT. This gives the protein CASKTGANTGELFF. V is TRBV9 and J is TRBJ2-2; TRBD2 might be the D (6 bases). The germline V and J ends were trimmed by 6 bases and 0 bases, with 9 bases remaining between them. Germline CDR1 is SGDLS and CDR2 is YYNGEE. The CDR3 has 14 amino acids.

The V call is TRBV2, the J call TRBJ2-1; 9 bases are shared with TRBD1. Germline CDR1 is SNHLY and CDR2 is FYNNEI. Trimming cost V 8 bases and J 4 bases; bases outside gene matches: 21. This CDR3 region has 19 residues. The CDR3 spells CASVDSPSAQGAPYNEQFF. The DNA for the CDR3 is TGTGCCAGCGTTGACTCCCCATCCGCACAGGGGGCCCCTTACAATGAGCAGTTCTTC.

This chain connects TRBV5-1 to TRBJ2-1; perhaps TRBD1 as D (6 bases). Per the germline V gene, CDR1 is SGHRS and CDR2 is YFSETQ. With 6 bases removed from V and 3 bases from J, the gap between germline ends came to 16 bases. The CDR3 totals 15 residues. DNA for the CDR3: TGCGCCAGCACCTCCCGGGACATAATCTACAATGAGCAGTTCTTC. Translation: CASTSRDIIYNEQFF.

The J gene is TRBJ2-7, the V gene TRBV5-4, with D perhaps matching TRBD1 (6 bases). This CDR3 has 13 residues. Germline loops: CDR1 SGHNT, CDR2 YYREEE (reference sequence). V was trimmed by 4 bases and J by 5 bases, leaving 13 bases between them. The DNA for the CDR3 is TGTGCCAGCAGCAACACAGGGTTTGACGAGCAGTACTTC. The encoded protein is CASSNTGFDEQYF.

The CDR3 loop is CASSPPSRDRAYEQYF. CDR3 coding DNA: TGTGCCAGCAGTCCCCCTTCCCGGGACAGGGCCTACGAGCAGTACTTC. The chain recombines TRBV28 with TRBJ2-7; 9 bases fit TRBD1. In germline, CDR1 is MDHEN, CDR2 SYDVKM. J was trimmed by 2 bases and V by 5 bases; bases with no gene match: 10. CDR3 length: 16 amino acids.

The genes are TRBV7-9 and TRBJ2-7; 7 positions agree with TRBD2. CDR1 is SEHNR and CDR2 is FQNEAQ in the germline V gene (reference sequence). The CDR3 is 16 amino acids. The J segment lost 5 bases and the V segment lost 2 bases, leaving 12 bases of the junction unmatched. CDR3 DNA: TGTGCCAGCAGCTTAATCCTTGGGGGAGGGCCTGACGAGCAGTACTTC. It yields the protein CASSLILGGGPDEQYF.

The chain employs TRBV7-9 and TRBJ1-1, with 9 bases identical to TRBD1. V shed 4 bases, J shed 10 bases, and the junction held 7 bases outside the gene matches. Germline values: CDR1 SEHNR, CDR2 FQNEAQ (reference sequence). CDR3 length: 13 amino acids. CDR3 protein: CASSSRTGVRAFF. In DNA, the CDR3 is TGTGCCAGCAGCTCTAGGACAGGGGTGAGAGCTTTCTTT. Full variable domain (rest looked up from reference TRBV7-9 and TRBJ1-1): DTGVSQNPRHKITKRGQNVTFRCDPISEHNRLYWYRQTLGQGPEFLTYFQNEAQLEKSRLLSDRFSAERPKGSFSTLEIQRTEQGDSAMYLCASSSRTGVRAFFGQGTRLTVV.

The V gene is TRBV6-5, the J gene TRBJ1-2; 8 bases map to TRBD1. The germline V gene encodes CDR1 MNHEY and CDR2 SVGAGI. V lost 6 bases, J lost 4 bases, and 4 bases stayed unmatched. There are 13 residues in the CDR3. The CDR3 loop reads CASRPQGGYGYTF. The CDR3 DNA reads TGTGCCAGCAGGCCACAGGGGGGCTATGGCTACACCTTC.

The genes are TRBV5-4 and TRBJ2-5, with D possibly matching TRBD1 (6 bases). V lost 2 bases to trimming and J lost 4 bases, with 18 bases between them. CDR1 and CDR2 from the germline V gene are SGHNT and YYREEE (reference sequence). This CDR3 has 16 residues. In DNA, the CDR3 is TGTGCCAGCAGCTTCGGACAGAAGCGAACAGGAGAGACCCAGTACTTC. It is translated as CASSFGQKRTGETQYF. Full variable domain (missing parts from reference TRBV5-4 and TRBJ2-5): ETGVTQSPTHLIKTRGQQVTLRCSSQSGHNTVSWYQQALGQGPQFIFQYYREEENGRGNFPPRFSGLQFPNYSSELNVNALELDDSALYLCASSFGQKRTGETQYFGPGTRLLVL.